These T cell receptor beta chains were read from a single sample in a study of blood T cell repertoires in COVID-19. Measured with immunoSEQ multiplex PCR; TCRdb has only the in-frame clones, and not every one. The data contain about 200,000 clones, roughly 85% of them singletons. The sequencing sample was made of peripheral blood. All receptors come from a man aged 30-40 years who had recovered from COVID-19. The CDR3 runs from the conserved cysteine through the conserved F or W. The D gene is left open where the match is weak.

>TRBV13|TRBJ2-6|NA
CASRVGGANVLTF
TGTGCCAGTCGGGTAGGAGGGGCCAACGTCCTGACTTTC
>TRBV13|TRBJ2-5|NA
CASSGGRRETQYF
TGTGCCAGCAGCGGAGGGAGGCGAGAGACCCAGTACTTC
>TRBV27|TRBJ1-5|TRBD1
CASSGTGGLNQPQHF
TGTGCCAGCAGTGGGACAGGGGGACTTAATCAGCCCCAGCATTTT
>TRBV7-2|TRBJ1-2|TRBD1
CASSLSDRDGGYTF
TGTGCCAGCAGCCTGTCCGACAGGGATGGGGGCTACACCTTC
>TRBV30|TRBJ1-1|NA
CAWSVQLDTEAFF
TGTGCCTGGAGTGTACAGCTGGACACTGAAGCTTTCTTT
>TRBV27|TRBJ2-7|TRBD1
CASSLRQGPYEQYF
TGTGCCAGCAGTTTGCGACAGGGACCCTACGAGCAGTACTTC
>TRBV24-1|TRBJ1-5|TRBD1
CATSDARGQPQHF
TGTGCCACCAGTGACGCCAGGGGGCAGCCCCAGCATTTT
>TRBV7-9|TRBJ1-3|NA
CACGRLSSGNTIYF
TGTGCCTGTGGGAGGTTATCCTCTGGAAACACCATATATTTT
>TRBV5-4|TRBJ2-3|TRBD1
CASSFGQGRGDTQYF
TGTGCCAGCAGCTTCGGACAGGGGAGAGGAGATACGCAGTATTTT
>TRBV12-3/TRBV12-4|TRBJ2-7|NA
CASSFRTDEQYF
TGTGCCAGCAGTTTCCGGACAGACGAGCAGTACTTC